Listed below are T cell receptor beta chains from one sample, sequenced in a study of PD-L1 blockade in urothelial cancer. Clones were sequenced by immunoSEQ multiplex PCR, and TCRdb holds only the in-frame ones, with some missing. The sample lists roughly 62,000 clones, almost 85% occurring once. Here the sequenced sample was PBMCs, taken around atezolizumab (anti-PD-L1) treatment. These receptors were collected from a man aged 70-80 years with urothelial cancer. Both conserved end residues are part of each CDR3. Each record gives: clone size, J gene, V gene, D gene, CDR3 DNA, CDR3 protein. A D gene is named only where the DNA matches it firmly. Clone size is given for some rows only: seen once, a few or many times, or a class if the clone is expanded.

.,TRBJ1-1,TRBV6-5,TRBD1,TGTGCCAGCAGTTCCCCGGACAGGGGGTTAGCTTTCTTT,CASSSPDRGLAFF
once,TRBJ2-7,TRBV7-8,.,TGTGCCAGCAGCTTAGCGCGGGTCTACGAGCAGTACTTC,CASSLARVYEQYF
.,TRBJ2-7,TRBV10-1,.,TGCGCCAGCAGTGAGTCGAGGAGGCACTCCTACGAGCAGTACTTC,CASSESRRHSYEQYF
once,TRBJ2-1,TRBV7-2,TRBD1,TGTGCCAGCAGCTTAGACAGGGGGACCTACAATGAGCAGTTCTTC,CASSLDRGTYNEQFF
.,TRBJ2-7,TRBV5-1,TRBD2,TGCGCCAGCAGCCCCGGCGGGAGCGGCTACGAGCAGTACTTC,CASSPGGSGYEQYF
.,TRBJ2-5,TRBV14,.,TGTGCCAGCAGCTCGGACTGGGGAGAGACCCAGTACTTC,CASSSDWGETQYF
.,TRBJ2-7,TRBV7-9,TRBD1,TGTGCCAGCAGCTTACTTGGACAGGGGATTTCCTACGAGCAGTACTTC,CASSLLGQGISYEQYF
once,TRBJ2-7,TRBV4-1,TRBD1,TGCGCCAGCAGCTGGGACAGCCTCTCCTACGAGCAGTACTTC,CASSWDSLSYEQYF
.,TRBJ2-1,TRBV5-4,TRBD2,TGTGCCAGCAGCTTGGATGGGGGAGGGCCCTACAATGAGCAGTTCTTC,CASSLDGGGPYNEQFF
.,TRBJ1-1,TRBV6-5,.,TGTGCCAGCGAGAGGGCGGCGAACACTGAAGCTTTCTTT,CASERAANTEAFF